The 26 T cell receptor beta chains in this list originate from one sample, sequenced in a study of blood T cell repertoires in COVID-19. Here immunoSEQ multiplex PCR was the method, and the copy in TCRdb shows in-frame clones only, minus some. The sample records about 150,000 clones, about four fifths being singletons. Sample: peripheral blood. The receptors shown here come from a woman in her fifties or sixties with acute or convalescent COVID-19.

The rearrangement links TRBV19 to TRBJ1-5, with D unclear. The germline gives CDR1 LNHDA, CDR2 SQIVND (reference sequence). CDR3 length: 15 residues. V was shortened by 2 bases and J by 0 bases, with 8 bases between the two germline ends. The CDR3 DNA reads as TGTGCCAGTAGTATACAGACTGCTAGCAATCAGCCCCAGCATTTT. It encodes CASSIQTASNQPQHF.

The gene calls are TRBV28 and TRBJ2-1, with TRBD2 identical over 8 bases. The V segment lost 6 bases and the J segment 8 bases; nucleotides outside the gene matches: 12. The CDR3 covers 15 residues. CDR1 is MDHEN, CDR2 SYDVKM, per germline. The CDR3 sequence is CASRMSSGEWHEQFF. The CDR3 DNA is TGTGCCAGCAGGATGAGTAGCGGGGAATGGCATGAGCAGTTCTTC. Complete variable domain (other parts from reference TRBV28 and TRBJ2-1): DVKVTQSSRYLVKRTGEKVFLECVQDMDHENMFWYRQDPGLGLRLIYFSYDVKMKEKGDIPEGYSVSREKKERFSLILESASTNQTSMYLCASRMSSGEWHEQFFGPGTRLTVL.

The V gene is TRBV5-1, the J gene TRBJ2-2; no clear D. With 1 base removed from V and 0 bases from J, the gap between germline ends came to 7 bases. Germline CDR1 and CDR2: SGHRS and YFSETQ. The CDR3 spans 15 residues. CDR3 residues: CASSLQRTNTGELFF. The DNA for the CDR3 is TGCGCCAGCAGCTTGCAGAGGACGAACACCGGGGAGCTGTTTTTT.

J is TRBJ2-6 and V is TRBV6-4; 7 positions match TRBD1. This CDR3 contains 15 residues. Germline CDR1 and CDR2: MRHNA and SNTAGT. V lost 3 bases and J lost 4; bases outside the gene matches: 3. CDR3 DNA: TGTGCCAGCAGTGAGACAGGGTCCGGGGCCAACGTCCTGACTTTC. As protein: CASSETGSGANVLTF.

The gene calls are TRBV5-4 and TRBJ1-2, with TRBD1 identical over 8 bases. The germline gives CDR1 SGHNT, CDR2 YYREEE (reference sequence). CDR3 length: 13 amino acids. Trimming at V came to 4 bases and at J to 2 bases, leaving 1 base not matched to a gene. The CDR3: CASSRDRNYGYTF. The DNA of the CDR3 is TGTGCCAGCAGCCGGGACAGGAACTATGGCTACACCTTC.

This sequence joins TRBV7-9 and TRBJ2-1, with a weak D call TRBD1 (6 bases). The V end was cut by 8 bases, the J end by 8 bases, with 25 bases between. Germline V gene sequence: CDR1 SEHNR, CDR2 FQNEAQ (reference sequence). The CDR3 consists of 16 residues. The CDR3: CASPRHGTYVWDEQFF. The DNA for the CDR3 is TGTGCCAGCCCGCGGCACGGGACATATGTTTGGGATGAGCAGTTCTTC.

The J gene is TRBJ1-1, the V gene TRBV3-1 (or the pseudogene TRBV3-2); 7 nucleotides match TRBD1. This CDR3 is 17 amino acids long. V lost 4 bases to trimming and J lost 7 bases; unmatched junction nucleotides: 18. In germline, CDR1 is LGHDT, CDR2 YNNKEL (reference sequence). The CDR3 loop is CASSRRKPPTGHVEAFF. The DNA for the CDR3 is TGTGCCAGCAGCCGACGAAAACCCCCGACAGGGCACGTTGAAGCTTTCTTT.

The rearrangement links TRBV18 to TRBJ1-2, with 10 bases aligning to TRBD1. Trimming cost V 1 base and J 4 bases; bases outside gene matches: 0. CDR1 is KGHSH and CDR2 is LQKENI in the germline V gene. The CDR3 runs to 14 residues. The CDR3 here is CASSPRTGGYGYTF. The CDR3 coding sequence is TGTGCCAGCTCACCACGGACAGGGGGCTATGGCTACACCTTC.

The chain carries TRBV19 and TRBJ2-3, with 9 bases aligning to TRBD2. Germline loops: CDR1 LNHDA, CDR2 SQIVND (reference sequence). The CDR3 extends over 15 amino acids. After removal of 5 bases from V and 4 bases from J, the junction contained 7 bases not matched to a gene. This CDR3 is CASSGRGGTSDTQYF. CDR3 DNA sequence: TGTGCCAGTAGTGGGCGGGGGGGCACTTCAGATACGCAGTATTTT.

This rearrangement joins TRBV11-2 to TRBJ1-5; weak D call: TRBD1 (6 bases). This CDR3 comprises 14 residues. Germline CDR1 SGHAT, CDR2 FQNNGV. V shed 2 bases and J shed 8 bases, with 13 bases lying between them. The CDR3 sequence: CASSLNQGREPQHF. As DNA, the CDR3 is TGTGCCAGCAGCTTAAATCAGGGGCGGGAGCCCCAGCATTTT. Full variable domain (missing parts from reference TRBV11-2 and TRBJ1-5): EAGVAQSPRYKIIEKRQSVAFWCNPISGHATLYWYQQILGQGPKLLIQFQNNGVVDDSQLPKDRFSAERLKGVDSTLKIQPAKLEDSAVYLCASSLNQGREPQHFGDGTRLSIL.

This sequence joins TRBV27 and TRBJ2-1, with TRBD2 matching 8 bases. The CDR3 contains 15 residues. Germline V gene data show CDR1 as MNHEY and CDR2 as SMNVEV (reference sequence). With 8 bases clipped from V and 10 bases from J, the junction kept 16 bases outside the gene matches. This CDR3 is CASGRGERGLREQFF. CDR3 DNA: TGTGCCAGCGGGCGAGGTGAGCGGGGGTTGAGGGAGCAGTTCTTC.

The chain combines TRBV5-4 with TRBJ2-1; 8 nucleotides line up with TRBD2. The CDR3 length is 17 residues. V dropped 5 bases and J dropped 3; count of bases not matched to a gene: 13. From germline, CDR1 is SGHNT and CDR2 YYREEE (reference sequence). CDR3 coding DNA: TGTGCCAGCAGTCCTGGAGGGGCCGGGACTAGCTACAATGAGCAGTTCTTC. Translating gives CASSPGGAGTSYNEQFF. Full variable domain (outside the CDR3, taken from reference TRBV5-4 and TRBJ2-1): ETGVTQSPTHLIKTRGQQVTLRCSSQSGHNTVSWYQQALGQGPQFIFQYYREEENGRGNFPPRFSGLQFPNYSSELNVNALELDDSALYLCASSPGGAGTSYNEQFFGPGTRLTVL.

Comments on this clone: The junction departs from the called germline gene at one end, perhaps through a read error. The V call is TRBV12-3 or TRBV12-4, the J call TRBJ1-2; TRBD1 matches at 7 bases. CDR3 length: 13 amino acids. The CDR3 region has the DNA TGTGCCAGTAGTTTAGACAGGGATTATGGCTACACCTTC. It specifies CASSLDRDYGYTF.

The chain uses TRBV7-2 and TRBJ2-4, with TRBD2 matching over 8 bases. The CDR3 is 16 amino acids. V lost 1 base and J lost 6; bases outside the gene matches: 8. Germline V lookup: CDR1 SGHTA, CDR2 FQGNSA. The CDR3 DNA reads TGTGCCAGCAGCTTAGAGGCGGGGGGCTCTCGAAACATTCAGTACTTC. Translation: CASSLEAGGSRNIQYF. Combining the CDR3 with reference TRBV7-2 and TRBJ2-4 gives the whole variable domain GAGVSQSPSNKVTEKGKDVELRCDPISGHTALYWYRQSLGQGLEFLIYFQGNSAPDKSGLPSDRFSAERTGGSVSTLTIQRTQQEDSAVYLCASSLEAGGSRNIQYFGAGTRLSVL.

The CDR3 sequence: CASSQESISPGYTF. DNA for the CDR3: TGTGCCAGCAGCCAAGAAAGTATAAGCCCTGGCTACACCTTC. This chain joins TRBV3-1 (or the pseudogene TRBV3-2) and TRBJ1-2; D is unclear. The germline gives CDR1 LGHDT, CDR2 YNNKEL (reference sequence). The CDR3 consists of 14 residues. With 0 bases removed from V and 7 bases from J, the gap between germline ends came to 12 bases.

This CDR3 reads CASSRLATDTEAFF. The CDR3 DNA follows: TGTGCCAGCAGCCGTTTAGCCACGGACACTGAAGCTTTCTTT. The rearrangement uses TRBV3-1 (or the pseudogene TRBV3-2) and TRBJ1-1; D gene unclear. The CDR3 extends over 14 amino acids. With 4 bases removed from V and 3 bases from J, the gap between germline ends came to 12 bases. Per the germline V gene, CDR1 is LGHDT and CDR2 is YNNKEL (reference sequence).

The chain couples TRBV25-1 to TRBJ2-2, with a possible D match to TRBD1 (6 bases). Trimming shortened V by 0 bases and J by 11 bases, and 7 bases separated the two germline ends. This CDR3 is built from 12 residues. Looked up from germline, CDR1 is MGHDK and CDR2 is SYGVNS. In DNA, the CDR3 is TGTGCCAGCAGTGAATACAGGGGAGAGCTGTTTTTT. Protein sequence: CASSEYRGELFF.

The chain links TRBV12-3 or TRBV12-4 to TRBJ1-5; D is unclear. V was clipped by 2 bases and J by 6 bases, with 8 bases between them. The CDR3 is 13 amino acids. CDR3 amino acids: CASSLTASQPQHF. CDR3 coding DNA: TGTGCCAGCAGTTTAACTGCGTCTCAGCCCCAGCATTTT.

The V call is TRBV7-2, the J call TRBJ1-2, with D uncertain. Germline lookup yields CDR1 SGHTA and CDR2 FQGNSA. V lost 0 bases and J 5 bases, leaving 10 bases between the germline ends. The CDR3 runs 14 residues. The CDR3 nucleotides are TGTGCCAGCAGCTTAGCCATGCCAGTTTATGGCTACACCTTC. Protein: CASSLAMPVYGYTF. Looking up the rest from reference TRBV7-2 and TRBJ1-2 gives the full variable domain: GAGVSQSPSNKVTEKGKDVELRCDPISGHTALYWYRQSLGQGLEFLIYFQGNSAPDKSGLPSDRFSAERTGGSVSTLTIQRTQQEDSAVYLCASSLAMPVYGYTFGSGTRLTVV.

This clone was counted a single time. The V and J genes are TRBV4-2 and TRBJ1-2; no reliable D call. CDR1 is LGHNA and CDR2 is YNFKEQ in the germline V gene. With 4 bases removed from V and 6 bases from J, the gap between germline ends came to 15 bases. The CDR3 consists of 14 residues. The CDR3 reads CASSPDIRGNGYTF. The CDR3 DNA reads as TGTGCCAGCAGCCCCGACATCCGAGGGAATGGCTACACCTTC.

This clone has only one observation. In DNA form, the CDR3 reads TGTGCCAGCACCTCGGGGGGATCCTATAATTCACCCCTCCACTTT. This sequence encodes CASTSGGSYNSPLHF. This chain uses TRBV7-2 with TRBJ1-6, with D possibly TRBD1 on 5 matching bases. Deletions cut 7 bases from V and 1 base from J, with 11 bases between. Germline V gives CDR1 SGHTA, CDR2 FQGNSA. The CDR3 loop spans 15 amino acids.

The gene calls are TRBV18 and TRBJ2-7; a weak D match, TRBD1 (5 bases). Germline loops: CDR1 KGHSH, CDR2 LQKENI. V gave up 2 bases and J gave up 3 bases, with 8 bases separating them. There are 13 residues in the CDR3. The CDR3 loop is CASSPRTNYEQYF. The CDR3 coding sequence is TGTGCCAGCTCACCAAGGACAAACTACGAGCAGTACTTC.

This clone was found once. V is TRBV30 and J is TRBJ2-3, with a weak D call TRBD2 (7 bases). The CDR3 spans 15 residues. V was shortened by 5 bases and J by 2 bases, with 17 bases between the two germline ends. In germline, CDR1 is GTSNPN, CDR2 SVGIG (reference sequence). The CDR3 spells CAWDWGAGVTDTQYF. The CDR3 nucleotides are TGTGCCTGGGATTGGGGGGCGGGAGTCACAGATACGCAGTATTTT.

CDR3 sequence: CASSPRPRETQYF. The CDR3 nucleotides read TGTGCCAGCAGTCCGCGGCCACGGGAGACCCAGTACTTC. V is TRBV12-3 or TRBV12-4 and J is TRBJ2-5; D gene unclear. V lost 5 bases and J 5 bases, leaving 12 bases between the germline ends. CDR3 length equals 13 residues.

V is TRBV28 and J is TRBJ1-5, with D possibly TRBD1 on 5 matching bases. V lost 5 bases and J 6 bases, leaving 8 bases between the germline ends. The germline V gene encodes CDR1 MDHEN and CDR2 SYDVKM. The CDR3 runs to 12 residues. This CDR3 is CASSRGGQPQHF. In DNA form, the CDR3 reads TGTGCCAGCAGTAGGGGAGGTCAGCCCCAGCATTTT.

The rearrangement links TRBV18 to TRBJ1-2; TRBD1 matches at 7 bases. The CDR3 contains 14 residues. Germline trimming cut 6 bases from V and 4 bases from J; bases unmatched to any gene: 8. Germline assignment: CDR1 KGHSH and CDR2 LQKENI. The CDR3, as DNA: TGTGCCAGCTCTGTCGCCGGGACAGCCTATGGCTACACCTTC. Amino acid sequence: CASSVAGTAYGYTF.